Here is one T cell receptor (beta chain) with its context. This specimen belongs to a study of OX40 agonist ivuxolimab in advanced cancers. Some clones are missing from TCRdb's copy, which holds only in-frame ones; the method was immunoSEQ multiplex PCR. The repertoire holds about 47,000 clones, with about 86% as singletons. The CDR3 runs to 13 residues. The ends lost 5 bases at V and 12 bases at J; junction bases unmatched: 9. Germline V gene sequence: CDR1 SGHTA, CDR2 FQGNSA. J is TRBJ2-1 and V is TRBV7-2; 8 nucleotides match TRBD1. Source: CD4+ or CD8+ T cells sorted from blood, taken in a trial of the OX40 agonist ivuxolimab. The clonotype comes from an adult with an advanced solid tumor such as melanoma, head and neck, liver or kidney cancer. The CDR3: CASSPGGALWQFF. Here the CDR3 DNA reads TGTGCCAGCAGCCCAGGGGGCGCTTTATGGCAGTTCTTC.